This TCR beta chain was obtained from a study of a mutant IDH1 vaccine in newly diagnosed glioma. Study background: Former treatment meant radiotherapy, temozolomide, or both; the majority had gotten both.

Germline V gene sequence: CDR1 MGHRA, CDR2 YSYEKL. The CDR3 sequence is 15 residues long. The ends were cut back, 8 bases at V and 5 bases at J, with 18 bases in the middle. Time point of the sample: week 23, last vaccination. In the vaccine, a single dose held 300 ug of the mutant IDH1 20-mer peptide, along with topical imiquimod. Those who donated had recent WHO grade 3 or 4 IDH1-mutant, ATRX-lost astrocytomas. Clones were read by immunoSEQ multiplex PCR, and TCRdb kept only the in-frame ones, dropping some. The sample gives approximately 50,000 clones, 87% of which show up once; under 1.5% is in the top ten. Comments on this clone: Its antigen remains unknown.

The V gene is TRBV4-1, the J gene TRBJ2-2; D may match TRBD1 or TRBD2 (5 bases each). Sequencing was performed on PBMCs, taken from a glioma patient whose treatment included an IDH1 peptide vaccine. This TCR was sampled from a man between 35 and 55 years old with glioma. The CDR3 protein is CASGQSGEGTGELFF. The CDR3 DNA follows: TGCGCCAGCGGACAAAGCGGAGAAGGTACCGGGGAGCTGTTTTTT.